This T cell receptor (beta chain) derives from a study of cytomegalovirus exposure and HLA in healthy donors listed by TCRdb under 2017. Context from the whole study: An earlier analysis of approximately 600 of the donors reported about 290 Gb of sequence data and some 120 million unique TCR beta sequences from roughly 200 million T cells. An early release covering roughly 600 HLA-typed donors comprised about 320 gigabases of sequencing data and tens of millions of unique TCR sequences. Of the roughly 400 genotyped donors, 65% to 90% fell in the genetic ancestry cluster associated with self-reported Caucasian donors. The study aimed to test whether signatures of past pathogen exposure could be identified by cataloging public T cell receptors. The study profiled the T cell repertoires of fewer than 850 subjects by immunosequencing and related them to cytomegalovirus serostatus. Besides the first cohort of roughly 640 subjects, a separate validation cohort made up of around 120 different subjects was used. To predict cytomegalovirus infection status, the study combined high-throughput TCR immunosequencing, statistical association of individual TCRs with disease status, and machine learning. A later analysis re-analyzed previously published TCR beta repertoires from 660 or so donors and added high-resolution HLA genotyping to study TCR occurrence patterns. The later analysis used no new phenotypic data to find candidate immune exposures, relying instead on TCR beta sequences and their occurrence across donors. An earlier analysis of around 540 of the donors applied high-throughput TCR beta sequencing to assess whether each TCR beta V gene segment acted as functional or pseudogenic. Donor age, sex, ethnicity and CMV serostatus were collected together with the repertoire data. Genome-wide SNP genotypes for about three fifths of the roughly 670 donors were used in a later genetic analysis, which treated that subset as a discovery cohort. Every repertoire in the discovery cohort had been generated on one and the same sequencing platform. HLA typing covered class I and class II loci at four-digit resolution. Typing coverage varied by locus: roughly 620-640 donors for A, B, C, DRB1 and DQB1; roughly 510 for DQA1; more than 600 for DPA1; around 450 for DPB1. Roughly 5 DR-DQ haplotypes were handled as single units for association and clustering, since linkage in the cohort was strong. On average, about 240,000 unique TCR beta nucleotide sequences were sequenced per donor among 398 genotyped donors of the cohort, with 15% to 20% of those sequences being non-productive. Study-wide conclusions, independent of this receptor: In a later analysis, most CMV-associated TCR beta chains were found to appear HLA-restricted, with HLA associations seemingly driven largely by CMV exposure. In the study, 150 to 200 TCR beta chains were listed as associated with cytomegalovirus. Three of the identified cytomegalovirus-associated TCR beta chains were confirmed in vitro to be specific for cytomegalovirus antigens. A cluster of highly shared sequence variants was judged likely to be a technical artifact of the sequencing pipeline. An earlier analysis of some 590 of the donors showed that most TCR beta V segments appeared in productive rearrangements either about 87% or about 30% of the time, which broadly matched IMGT annotations. Because HLA typing was unavailable for some donors at each locus, only the typed subset was used in association tests. Cytomegalovirus status was reported to be diagnosed by the classifier with high specificity and sensitivity in both the original and validation cohorts. A later analysis found that HLA-associated TCR beta chains were more clonally expanded and had lower generation probabilities than equally common non-associated chains. Several of the top co-occurrence clusters appeared to be linked to parvovirus B19, influenza, CMV and Epstein-Barr virus, according to a later analysis. In a later analysis, TCR association rates were found to vary across HLA loci, with the most associated TCRs seen for DRB1 alleles and the fewest for HLA-C alleles. Sequencing depth was assumed to be roughly uniform across donors in the presence/absence analyses, though that assumption may not hold. Across donors, most TCR sequences were observed very rarely, whereas some public TCRs were present in many individuals. At a false discovery rate of 0.05, a later analysis linked about 17,000 TCR beta sequences to specific HLA alleles. A further reported finding was that TCR beta sequences accurately predicted the HLA-A and HLA-B alleles for most subjects in the first cohort. A later genetic analysis associated a missense DCLRE1C variant with V-gene and J-gene trimming of TCR beta chains, and an independent cohort replicated the association. Assigning TCR associations to individual alleles was difficult when HLA alleles, especially DR and DQ, strongly co-occurred. For the cohort, immune exposure information was limited to CMV serostatus. The earlier analysis of some 560 of the donors excluded 15 to 20 rarely observed V segments, including chromosome 9 orphons, because counts were too low. Because the 87-base-pair reads could not distinguish some IMGT-functional V segments, including TRBV6-2 and TRBV6-3, those segments were excluded. Compared with the roughly 600-donor mean, donors in an Asian-associated ancestry cluster had fewer N-insertions in productive TCRs, according to a later genetic analysis. Correlated functional status among segregating V segments might be attributable to linkage disequilibrium, but an unknown experimental factor could not be ruled out. The authors suggested that the approach could potentially be extended to other disease states and immunological phenotypes. In this cohort, only TCR beta chains were sequenced, and detectable features were limited by the absence of alpha or paired-chain data.

The V and J ends are trimmed by 8 bases and 5 bases, leaving 24 bases between them. The germline V gene specifies WSHSY as CDR1 and SAAADI as CDR2. The CDR3, from cysteine to phenylalanine, totals 16 residues. Only the CDR3 DNA stays, 48 bases, in frame from base 1. The cohort was made up of approximately 670 healthy bone marrow donors. At the time of sampling, all cohort members were nominally healthy, though unrecorded immune exposures were likely present. The donor tested CMV seronegative and was one of the 352 seronegative cohort members. Each donor provided a peripheral blood sample, and peripheral blood mononuclear cells were used for TCR beta sequencing. The Qiagen DNeasy Blood Extraction Kit was used to extract genomic DNA from the blood cell samples. On this clone: Its antigen target is currently unknown. No base-level quality is on record; no much larger clone is a single base apart.

Library preparation was by the immunoSEQ multiplex PCR assay. For the multiplex PCR, a mixture combining 60 forward primers for TCR Vbeta segments and 13 reverse primers for TCR Jbeta segments was used. The CDR3 region of rearranged TCR beta genes was amplified from genomic DNA by a multiplex PCR assay. Amplified TCR beta libraries were sequenced as 87-base-pair reads on the Illumina HiSeq System. The original pipeline was this. A later analysis tallied 70 million to 100 million unique TCR beta chains across the 640 or so repertoires, and around 10 million of those chains were shared by two or more donors. To remove PCR and sequencing errors, raw reads were error-corrected and collapsed into unique sequences using a nearest-neighbor algorithm that merged closely related sequences. V, D and J gene segments were assigned by aligning CDR3 sequences to IMGT reference sequences. For a sequence to be retained, at least a six-nucleotide match to both a V gene segment and a J gene segment was required. Rearrangements were classified as productive when the CDR3 lacked stop codons and remained in frame with V and J, and all other rearrangements were classified as non-productive. CDR3 was defined according to IMGT convention as the region running from the second conserved V-encoded cysteine to the conserved J-encoded phenylalanine. The earlier analysis of 587 of the donors excluded any sequence lacking an unambiguous match to a single V gene segment. In an earlier analysis of around 590 of the donors, a V segment was called functional when productive rearrangements were above 56.7%, and segregating when the standard deviation between donors exceeded 5%. A statistical classification framework was built for diagnosing cytomegalovirus status from the catalog of TCR beta chain sequences. V and J gene assignment, in a later analysis, came from comparing TCR nucleotide sequences with IMGT/GENE-DB human TR gene sequences. A later analysis assigned CDR3 sequences and most-parsimonious VDJ recombination scenarios with the TCRdist pipeline. In a later analysis, each TCR beta chain was defined by its CDR3 amino acid sequence together with its V-gene family, and reads lacking a unique V-gene family were excluded. In a later analysis, 450 to 600 highly shared, low-generation-probability nucleotide sequences were removed to address suspected cross-contamination and a sequencing artifact. A later analysis calculated a clonal expansion index for each public chain from normalized within-repertoire ranks of inferred template counts. In a later analysis, generation probabilities were computed using a VDJ recombination model fitted to out-of-frame rearrangements, and the results were checked against IGoR. A later analysis scored TCR-TCR, TCR-HLA and TCR-CMV co-occurrence with hypergeometric tests, applying a repertoire-size bias correction to TCR pairs. In a later analysis, false discovery rates were estimated by permuting HLA or CMV assignments 20 times. In a later analysis, co-occurring TCRs were grouped with DBSCAN, and TCRdist sequence similarity was added when clustering was performed within HLA-allele-positive subsets. Repertoires with fewer than 30,000 or more than 120,000 public chains were left out of co-occurrence clustering, as were about 5 repertoires with anomalous nucleotide sharing. Here the immuneACCESS table is served through TCRdb, limited to in-frame sequences with V and J called. Missing clones are a known gap in these copies; in checked studies unresolved V genes cover under half, and the rest lacks a known reason. V and J calls plus clone size are reproduced from that table; the DNA served to infer D and trimming. Present in this sample are roughly 110,000 clones, more than 70% of which were seen just once. Approximately 2.4% of the sample goes to the ten largest clones.

The sequence derives from a man younger than 30 in good health and CMV-seronegative. What was sequenced was PBMCs. Rearrangement joined TRBV10-2 to TRBJ1-1; TRBD1 is possibly the D segment (5 matching bases). At the DNA level, the sequence is TGCGCCAGCGGAGTGGTAATCGGGGGAATGGGTACTGAAGCTTTCTTT. Its protein reads: CASGVVIGGMGTEAFF.